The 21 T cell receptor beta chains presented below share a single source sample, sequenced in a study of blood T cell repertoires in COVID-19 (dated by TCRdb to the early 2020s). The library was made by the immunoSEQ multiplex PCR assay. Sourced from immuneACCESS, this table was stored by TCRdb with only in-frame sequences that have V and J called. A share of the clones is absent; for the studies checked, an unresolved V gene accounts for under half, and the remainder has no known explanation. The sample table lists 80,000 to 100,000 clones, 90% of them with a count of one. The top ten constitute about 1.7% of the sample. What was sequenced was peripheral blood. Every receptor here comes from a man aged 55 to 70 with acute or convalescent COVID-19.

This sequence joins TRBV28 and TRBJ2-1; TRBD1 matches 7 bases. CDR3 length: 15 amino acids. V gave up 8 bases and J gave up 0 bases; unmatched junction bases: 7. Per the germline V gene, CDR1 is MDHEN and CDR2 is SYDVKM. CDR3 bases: TGTGCCAGCCCTCCGGCAGGGGGCTCCTACAATGAGCAGTTCTTC. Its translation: CASPPAGGSYNEQFF.

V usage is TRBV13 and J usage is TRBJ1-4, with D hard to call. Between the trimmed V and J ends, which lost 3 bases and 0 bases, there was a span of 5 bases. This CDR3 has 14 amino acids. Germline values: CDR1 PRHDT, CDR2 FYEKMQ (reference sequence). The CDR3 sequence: CASSFSATNEKLFF. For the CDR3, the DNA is TGTGCCAGCAGCTTCTCAGCAACTAATGAAAAACTGTTTTTT.

The CDR3 reads CASSQVPGMLTEAFF. The CDR3 DNA reads TGCGCCAGCAGCCAAGTTCCGGGGATGTTGACTGAAGCTTTCTTT. The rearrangement uses TRBV4-1 and TRBJ1-1; no clear D. The CDR3 loop spans 15 amino acids. Trimming took 1 base from V and 5 from J, leaving 14 bases between them. Looked up from germline, CDR1 is MGHRA and CDR2 is YSYEKL.

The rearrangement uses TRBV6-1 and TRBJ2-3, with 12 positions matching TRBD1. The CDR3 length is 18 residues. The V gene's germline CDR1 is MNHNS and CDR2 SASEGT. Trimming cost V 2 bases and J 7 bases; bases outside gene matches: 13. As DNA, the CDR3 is TGTGCCAGCAGTGAAAAAGGCCCCGGGACAGGGGGCGTGTATACGCAGTATTTT. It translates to CASSEKGPGTGGVYTQYF.

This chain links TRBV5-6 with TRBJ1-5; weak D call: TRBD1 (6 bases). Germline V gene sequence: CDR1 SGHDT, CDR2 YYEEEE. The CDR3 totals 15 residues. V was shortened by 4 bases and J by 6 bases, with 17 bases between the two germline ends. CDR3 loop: CASSLGDTRSQPQHF. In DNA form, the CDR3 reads TGTGCCAGCAGCCTGGGGGACACTCGGAGTCAGCCCCAGCATTTT.

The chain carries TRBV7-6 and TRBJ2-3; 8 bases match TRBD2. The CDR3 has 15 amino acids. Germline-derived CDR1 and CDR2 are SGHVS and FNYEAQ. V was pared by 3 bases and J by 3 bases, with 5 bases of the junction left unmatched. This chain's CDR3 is CASSFGGGFTDTQYF. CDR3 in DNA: TGTGCCAGCAGCTTCGGCGGGGGGTTTACAGATACGCAGTATTTT.

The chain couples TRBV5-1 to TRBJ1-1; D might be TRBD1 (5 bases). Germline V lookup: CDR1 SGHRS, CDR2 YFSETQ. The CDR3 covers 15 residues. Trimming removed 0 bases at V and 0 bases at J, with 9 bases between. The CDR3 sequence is CASSLEGNMNTEAFF. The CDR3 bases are TGCGCCAGCAGCTTGGAGGGGAACATGAACACTGAAGCTTTCTTT.

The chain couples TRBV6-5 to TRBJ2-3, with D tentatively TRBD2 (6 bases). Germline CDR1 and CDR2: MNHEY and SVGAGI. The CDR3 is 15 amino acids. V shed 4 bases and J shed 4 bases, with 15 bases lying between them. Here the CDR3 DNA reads TGTGCCAGCAGTTTACCGGGACTGGGGGCAGATACGCAGTATTTT. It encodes CASSLPGLGADTQYF.

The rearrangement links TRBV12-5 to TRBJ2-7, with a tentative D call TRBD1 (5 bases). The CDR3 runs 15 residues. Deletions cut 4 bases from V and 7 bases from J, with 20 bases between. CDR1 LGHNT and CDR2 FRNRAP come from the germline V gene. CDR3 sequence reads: CASGSYRLRHIEQYF. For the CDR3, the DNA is TGTGCTAGTGGTTCCTACAGGCTTCGCCACATAGAGCAGTACTTC.

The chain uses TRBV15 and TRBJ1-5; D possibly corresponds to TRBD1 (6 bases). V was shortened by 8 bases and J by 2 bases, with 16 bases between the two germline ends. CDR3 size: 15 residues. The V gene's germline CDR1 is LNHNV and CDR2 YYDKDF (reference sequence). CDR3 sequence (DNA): TGTGCCACCGACGGGGGGGCTGGGGGCAATCAGCCCCAGCATTTT. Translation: CATDGGAGGNQPQHF.

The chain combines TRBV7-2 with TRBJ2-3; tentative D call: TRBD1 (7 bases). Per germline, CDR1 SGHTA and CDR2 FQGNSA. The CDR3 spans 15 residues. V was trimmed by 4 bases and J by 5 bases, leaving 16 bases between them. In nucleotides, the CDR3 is TGTGCCAGCAGCTCCCAGGGGGGTGATGTAGATACGCAGTATTTT. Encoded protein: CASSSQGGDVDTQYF.

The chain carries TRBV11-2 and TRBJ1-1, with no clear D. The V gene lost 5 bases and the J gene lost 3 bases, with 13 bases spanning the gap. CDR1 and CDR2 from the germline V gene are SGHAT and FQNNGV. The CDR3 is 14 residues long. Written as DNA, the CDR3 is TGTGCCAGCAGCCCTGGGAGGGTAGACACTGAAGCTTTCTTT. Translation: CASSPGRVDTEAFF.

CDR3 bases: TGTGCCAGCAGTTACCCCGGACAGCCTTTTGAAGCTTTCTTT. Translated: CASSYPGQPFEAFF. The V and J genes are TRBV6-6 and TRBJ1-1; tentative D call: TRBD1 (6 bases). V lost 2 bases, J lost 7 bases, and 14 bases lay in between. Germline V gene data show CDR1 as MNHNY and CDR2 as SVGAGI (reference sequence). There are 14 residues in the CDR3.

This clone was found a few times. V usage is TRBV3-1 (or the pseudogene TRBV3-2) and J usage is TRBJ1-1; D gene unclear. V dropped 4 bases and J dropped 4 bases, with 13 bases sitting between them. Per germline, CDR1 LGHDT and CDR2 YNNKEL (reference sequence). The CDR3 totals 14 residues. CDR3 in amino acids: CASSPESRPTEAFF. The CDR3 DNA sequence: TGTGCCAGCAGCCCAGAGTCGAGGCCCACTGAAGCTTTCTTT.

CDR3 amino acids: CASSSYYQGNEQYF. CDR3 in DNA: TGTGCCAGCAGTTCATACTATCAGGGGAACGAGCAGTACTTC. The V gene is TRBV25-1, the J gene TRBJ2-7, with a weak D call TRBD1 (6 bases). The CDR3 spans 14 residues. The germline V gene has CDR1 MGHDK and CDR2 SYGVNS. V was cut by 5 bases and J by 5 bases, with 16 bases left in between.

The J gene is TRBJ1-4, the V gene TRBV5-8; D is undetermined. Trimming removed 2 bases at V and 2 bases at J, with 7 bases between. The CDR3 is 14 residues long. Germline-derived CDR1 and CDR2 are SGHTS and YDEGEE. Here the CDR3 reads CASSFRRTNEKLFF. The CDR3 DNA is TGTGCCAGCAGCTTTAGGAGGACTAATGAAAAACTGTTTTTT.

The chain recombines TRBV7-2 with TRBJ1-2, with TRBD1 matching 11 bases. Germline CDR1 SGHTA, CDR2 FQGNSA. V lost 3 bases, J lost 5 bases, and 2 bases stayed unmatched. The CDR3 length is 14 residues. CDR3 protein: CASSFGQGAYGYTF. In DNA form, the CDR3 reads TGTGCCAGCAGCTTCGGACAGGGGGCATATGGCTACACCTTC.

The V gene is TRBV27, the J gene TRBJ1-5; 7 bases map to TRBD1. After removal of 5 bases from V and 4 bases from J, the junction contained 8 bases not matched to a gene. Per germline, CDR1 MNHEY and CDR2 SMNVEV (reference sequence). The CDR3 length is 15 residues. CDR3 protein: CASSNGRGKNQPQHF. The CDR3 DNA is TGTGCCAGCAGTAACGGCAGGGGGAAGAATCAGCCCCAGCATTTT.

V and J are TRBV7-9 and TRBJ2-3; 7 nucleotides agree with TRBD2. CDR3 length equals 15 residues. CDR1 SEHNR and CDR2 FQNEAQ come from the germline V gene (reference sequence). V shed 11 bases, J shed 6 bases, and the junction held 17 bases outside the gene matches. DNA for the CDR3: TGTGCCTACCCGGCGGGGAGGGGCCTCGACGATACGCAGTATTTT. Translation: CAYPAGRGLDDTQYF.

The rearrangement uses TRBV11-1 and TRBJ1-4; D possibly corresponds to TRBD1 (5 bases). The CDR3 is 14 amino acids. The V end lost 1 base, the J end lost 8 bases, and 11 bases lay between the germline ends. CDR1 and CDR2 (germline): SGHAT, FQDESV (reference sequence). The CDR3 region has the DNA TGTGCCAGCAGCTTAGAGTCGGCAGGGGAAAAACTGTTTTTT. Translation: CASSLESAGEKLFF.

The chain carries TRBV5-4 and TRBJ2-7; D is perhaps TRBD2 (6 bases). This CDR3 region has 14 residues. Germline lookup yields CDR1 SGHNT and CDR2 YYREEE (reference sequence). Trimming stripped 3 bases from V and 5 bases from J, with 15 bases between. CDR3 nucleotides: TGTGCCAGCAGCTCGGGGCGGGGTCGGGACGAGCAGTACTTC. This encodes CASSSGRGRDEQYF.